This T cell receptor (beta chain) appears in the sequencing data of a study of T cell responses to AZD1222 COVID-19 vaccine. At the level of the study: Second-dose timings of about 4 or about 12 weeks were pooled. General study findings and limits: Regions 160-218 and 743-854 dominated among vaccine-associated CD4 TCRs spanning spike. Spike-specific TCR breadth and depth were elevated following two AZD1222 doses. Within unmutated variant regions lay the reported targets of nearly half of spike-specific TCRs.

Only in-frame clones appear in the TCRdb table, and some are missing; sequencing was by immunoSEQ multiplex PCR. This table holds roughly 100,000 clones, over 90% found once. The CDR3 sequence is 14 residues long. Germline V gives CDR1 SNHLY, CDR2 FYNNEI. Remarks on this clone: The target antigen is unknown. An end of the junction differs from the germline gene, which may be a read error.

The source is an adult in good health. The rearrangement joins TRBV2 to TRBJ2-7; D assignment may be TRBD1 or TRBD2 (5 bases each). Sequences were derived from peripheral blood, sampled on day 0 of AZD1222 vaccination. The CDR3 spells CACRETAPLSEQYF. The CDR3, as DNA: TGTGCCTGCAGGGAGACTGCCCCGCTTAGCGAGCAGTACTTC.